This T cell receptor (beta chain) was documented in a study of shared clonotypes between healthy human individuals. Overall study results and limits: Measured sharing among donors was expected to vary with sequencing depth.

The CDR3 spans 16 residues. Trimming shortened V by 3 bases and J by 6 bases, and 18 bases separated the two germline ends. The germline V gene has CDR1 ENHRY and CDR2 SYGVKD. Clones were read by immunoSEQ multiplex PCR, and TCRdb kept only the in-frame ones, dropping some. Of about 1,500,000 clones listed, around 97% are singletons. Donors were Caucasian adults residing in Nashville, Tennessee, USA. This clone occurred once. Its specificity is unknown. The material sequenced was naive CD4+ T cells sorted from blood. The subset here: CD45RA+ positively selected. The V gene is TRBV10-3, the J gene TRBJ1-5; no firm D call. The TCR originated in a man younger than 45 in good health. The CDR3 bases are TGTGCCATCAGTGAAGATAAAGGCAGGTCTTTTCAGCCCCAGCATTTT. Residues: CAISEDKGRSFQPQHF.